This TCR beta chain was retrieved from a study of vaccination effects on CD4 cells after COVID-19. Across the study: A median of 72 days separated the second dose and sampling.

For this clone: Its antigen is not known.

Measured with immunoSEQ multiplex PCR; TCRdb has only the in-frame clones, and not every one. In the table there are some 69,000 clones, over 65% of which are singletons. Upon completion of about eleven days in culture, CD4+ T cells were isolated. It was two doses of either the BNT162b2 or mRNA-1273 vaccine that participants received. Absence of prior SARS-CoV-2 infection characterized the vaccine recipients, who showed negative nucleocapsid antibodies. Half-medium exchanges with IL-2 medium took place on days 3 and 7. This TCR derives from a human donor who received a COVID-19 vaccine. The source was CD4+ T cells from PBMCs cultured without peptide, collected after COVID-19 vaccination.

As DNA, the CDR3 is TGTGCCAGCTCACCGCGTTTACAGGATTCTGGAAACACCATATATTTT. Amino acid sequence: CASSPRLQDSGNTIYF. V and J are TRBV18 and TRBJ1-3, with D perhaps TRBD1 (5 bases). From germline, CDR1 is KGHSH and CDR2 LQKENI. Trimming left V 3 bases short and J 1 base short, with 13 bases between. CDR3 size: 16 residues.